This TCR beta chain emerged from a study of cytomegalovirus exposure and HLA in healthy donors (dated by TCRdb to 2016 to 2017). In the study overall: In an earlier analysis of about 560 of the donors, 250 to 300 Gb of sequence data and some 120 million unique TCR beta sequences from 150 million to 200 million T cells were reported. Approximately 310 gigabases of sequencing data and tens of millions of unique TCR sequences were included in an early release covering 550 to 800 HLA-typed donors. Of the 398 genotyped donors, more than 75% were placed in the genetic ancestry cluster associated with self-reported Caucasian donors. The aim of the study was to test whether cataloging public T cell receptors could identify signatures of past pathogen exposure. The T cell repertoires of 666 subjects were profiled by immunosequencing and related to cytomegalovirus serostatus. A separate validation cohort of roughly 110 different subjects was used in addition to the roughly 700-subject first cohort. High-throughput TCR immunosequencing, statistical association of individual TCRs with disease status, and machine learning were combined to predict cytomegalovirus infection status. A later analysis re-examined previously published TCR beta repertoires from about 670 donors and added high-resolution HLA genotyping to investigate patterns of TCR occurrence. The later analysis used no new phenotypic data to find candidate immune exposures, relying instead on TCR beta sequences and their occurrence across donors. In an earlier analysis of 587 of the donors, high-throughput TCR beta sequencing was used to judge whether each TCR beta V gene segment behaved as functional or pseudogenic. Donor age, sex, ethnicity and CMV serostatus were compiled together with the repertoire data. A later genetic analysis used genome-wide SNP genotypes for about three fifths of the 666 donors, treating that subset as a discovery cohort. Every discovery cohort repertoire had been produced on one sequencing platform. Both class I and class II loci were covered by HLA typing, at four-digit resolution. Typing coverage differed by locus: A, B, C, DRB1 and DQB1 were typed in roughly 620-630 donors, DQA1 in about 560, DPA1 in nearly 610, and DPB1 in 472. Because of strong linkage in the cohort, five DR-DQ haplotypes were treated as single units for association and clustering. On average, about 200,000 unique TCR beta nucleotide sequences were sequenced per donor among a few hundred genotyped donors of the cohort, with around 19% of those sequences being non-productive.

Concerning this clone itself: This clone's antigen is unknown. Nothing much larger sits one base from this clone, and base qualities are not available.

The cohort comprised fewer than 750 healthy bone marrow donors. At the time of sampling, every cohort member was nominally healthy, though immune exposures that went unrecorded were likely present. The donor was CMV seronegative and belonged to the group of around 400 seronegative cohort members. Each donor provided a peripheral blood sample, and peripheral blood mononuclear cells were used for TCR beta sequencing. The Qiagen DNeasy Blood Extraction Kit was used to extract genomic DNA from the blood cell samples. Overall results and qualifications from the work: The 87-base-pair reads could not distinguish some IMGT-functional V segments, including TRBV6-2 and TRBV6-3, so those segments were excluded. According to a later analysis, most CMV-associated TCR beta chains appeared to be HLA-restricted, and the HLA associations seemed to be driven largely by CMV exposure. CMV serostatus was the only immune exposure information available for the cohort. HLA typing was unavailable for some donors at each locus, so association tests used only the typed subset. The sequencing pipeline was judged likely to have produced a cluster of highly shared sequence variants as a technical artifact. Linkage disequilibrium might explain the correlated functional status among segregating V segments, but an unknown experimental factor could not be ruled out. The earlier analysis of some 560 of the donors excluded roughly 17 rarely observed V segments, including chromosome 9 orphons, because counts were too low. The classifier was reported to diagnose cytomegalovirus status with high specificity and sensitivity in both the original and validation cohorts. Most TCR sequences were observed very rarely across donors, whereas some public TCRs were present in many individuals. A further reported finding was that TCR beta sequences accurately predicted the HLA-A and HLA-B alleles for most subjects in the first cohort. A later genetic analysis associated a missense DCLRE1C variant with V-gene and J-gene trimming of TCR beta chains, and an independent cohort replicated the association. A later analysis reported that several top co-occurrence clusters appeared linked to parvovirus B19, influenza, CMV and Epstein-Barr virus. A later analysis found that TCR association rates varied across HLA loci, with DRB1 alleles showing the most associated TCRs and HLA-C alleles the fewest. In a later analysis, some 18,000 TCR beta sequences were associated with specific HLA alleles at a false discovery rate of 0.05. The presence/absence analyses assumed that sequencing depth was roughly uniform across donors, and that assumption may not be true. The study gave a list of some 150 TCR beta chains associated with cytomegalovirus. When HLA alleles, especially DR and DQ, strongly co-occurred, attributing TCR associations to individual alleles was difficult. A few of the identified cytomegalovirus-associated TCR beta chains were confirmed in vitro to be specific for cytomegalovirus antigens. In a later analysis, HLA-associated TCR beta chains were found to be more clonally expanded and to have lower generation probabilities than equally common non-associated chains. Broadly in line with IMGT annotations, most TCR beta V segments showed up in productive rearrangements about 87% or about 30% of the time in an earlier analysis of several hundred of the donors. According to the authors, the approach could potentially be generalized to other disease states and immunological phenotypes. The cohort was sequenced for TCR beta chains only, and without alpha or paired-chain data the features that could be detected were limited. Compared with the approximately 700-donor mean, donors in an Asian-associated ancestry cluster had fewer N-insertions in productive TCRs, according to a later genetic analysis.

The germline V gene encodes CDR1 MDHEN and CDR2 SYDVKM. V is shortened by 6 bases, J by 5 bases, and the region joining them spans 16 bases. Inclusive of the bounding cysteine and phenylalanine, the CDR3 is 14 residues long. Of all the DNA, just the CDR3 is kept, 42 bases in frame from base 1. Preparation of the library involved the immunoSEQ multiplex PCR assay. The multiplex PCR relied on a mix of 60 forward primers for TCR Vbeta segments and 13 reverse primers for TCR Jbeta segments. Amplification of the CDR3 region of rearranged TCR beta genes was performed with a multiplex PCR assay on genomic DNA. On the Illumina HiSeq System, the amplified TCR beta libraries were sequenced as 87-base-pair reads. The study's own analysis went as follows. In a later analysis, tens of millions of unique TCR beta chains were counted across the approximately 670 repertoires, and around 11 million of these chains were shared by at least two donors. To remove PCR and sequencing errors, raw reads were error-corrected and collapsed into unique sequences using a nearest-neighbor algorithm that merged closely related sequences. To assign V, D and J gene segments, CDR3 sequences were aligned to IMGT reference sequences. Each retained sequence needed at least a six-nucleotide match to both a V gene segment and a J gene segment. A rearrangement was called productive if the CDR3 had no stop codons and remained in frame with V and J, and every other rearrangement was called non-productive. CDR3 was defined according to IMGT convention as the region running from the second conserved V-encoded cysteine to the conserved J-encoded phenylalanine. In an earlier analysis of 500 to 650 of the donors, sequences lacking an unambiguous match to a single V gene segment were excluded. An earlier analysis of a few hundred of the donors called V segments functional above 56.7% productive rearrangements and segregating when the between-donor standard deviation exceeded 5%. A statistical classification framework was built to diagnose cytomegalovirus status from the catalog of TCR beta chain sequences. A later analysis assigned V and J genes by comparing TCR nucleotide sequences with IMGT/GENE-DB human TR gene sequences. In a later analysis, CDR3 sequences and most-parsimonious VDJ recombination scenarios were assigned using the TCRdist pipeline. In a later analysis, each TCR beta chain was defined by its CDR3 amino acid sequence together with its V-gene family, and reads lacking a unique V-gene family were excluded. A later analysis removed over 500 highly shared, low-generation-probability nucleotide sequences to deal with suspected cross-contamination and a sequencing artifact. In a later analysis, a clonal expansion index was calculated for each public chain from normalized within-repertoire ranks of inferred template counts. In a later analysis, generation probabilities were computed with a VDJ recombination model fitted to out-of-frame rearrangements, and the resulting probabilities were checked against IGoR. A later analysis scored TCR-TCR, TCR-HLA and TCR-CMV co-occurrence with hypergeometric tests, applying a repertoire-size bias correction to TCR pairs. To estimate false discovery rates, a later analysis permuted the HLA or CMV assignments 20 times. A later analysis grouped co-occurring TCRs with DBSCAN, adding TCRdist sequence similarity when clustering within HLA-allele-positive subsets. Repertoires with fewer than 30,000 or more than 120,000 public chains, plus five repertoires with anomalous nucleotide sharing, were excluded from co-occurrence clustering. TCRdb holds this immuneACCESS table with in-frame rearrangements only. Some clones are missing; in checked studies, unresolved V genes explain under half, and the rest has no known cause. V and J calls and clone size are as listed in that table; D and trimming were resolved from the DNA. The table for this sample lists 110,000 to 150,000 clones; 9.4% of them were counted only once. The ten largest account for 1.5% to 2% of the sample.

The receptor chain draws on TRBV28 and TRBJ2-5; the D segment cannot be called with confidence. Sequencing was performed on PBMCs. The clonotype comes from a male donor in good health and CMV-seronegative. The CDR3 has the sequence CASSLGLRLETQYF. The nucleotides are TGTGCCAGCAGCCTTGGTCTCCGGTTGGAGACCCAGTACTTC.